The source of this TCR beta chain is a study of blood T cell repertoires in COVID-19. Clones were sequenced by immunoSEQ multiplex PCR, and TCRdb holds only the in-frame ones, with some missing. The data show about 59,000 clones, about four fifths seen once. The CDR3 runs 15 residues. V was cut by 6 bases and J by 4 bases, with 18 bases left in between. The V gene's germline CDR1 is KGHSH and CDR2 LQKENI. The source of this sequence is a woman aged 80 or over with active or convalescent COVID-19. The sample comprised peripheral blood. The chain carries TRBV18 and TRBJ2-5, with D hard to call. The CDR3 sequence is CASSPTLESAETQYF. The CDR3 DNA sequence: TGTGCCAGCTCCCCTACCCTGGAAAGCGCAGAGACCCAGTACTTC.